The 9 T cell receptor beta chains below all came from one sample that was sequenced in a study of blood T cell repertoires in COVID-19. Sequencing used immunoSEQ multiplex PCR; TCRdb keeps in-frame clones, though not all of them. Of about 200,000 clones in the sample, about 83% were seen once. The sequencing input was peripheral blood. The receptors stem from a woman in her seventies with active or convalescent COVID-19.

V usage is TRBV7-3 and J usage is TRBJ2-2; D not resolved. Germline values: CDR1 SGHTA, CDR2 FQGTGA. V lost 3 bases to trimming and J lost 4 bases, with 3 bases between them. This CDR3 contains 12 residues. The CDR3 bases are TGTGCCAGCAGCTTCATCACCGGGGAGCTGTTTTTT. The encoded protein is CASSFITGELFF.

This chain connects TRBV24-1 to TRBJ2-7, with 9 bases fitting TRBD1. V dropped 6 bases and J dropped 2; count of bases not matched to a gene: 4. CDR1 is KGHDR and CDR2 is SFDVKD in the germline V gene. This CDR3 comprises 14 residues. CDR3 residues: CATSRQGGTYEQYF. The CDR3 bases are TGTGCCACCAGTAGACAGGGGGGGACCTACGAGCAGTACTTC.

V and J are TRBV18 and TRBJ1-5; no clear D gene. CDR3 length: 12 residues. CDR1 and CDR2 (germline): KGHSH, LQKENI. Trimming stripped 1 base from V and 9 bases from J, with 7 bases between. The CDR3 sequence: CASSPQTGPQHF. DNA of the CDR3: TGTGCCAGCTCACCACAAACCGGGCCCCAGCATTTT.

This chain uses TRBV5-1 with TRBJ1-4; 9 nucleotides agree with TRBD1. The germline CDR1 and CDR2 sequences are SGHRS and YFSETQ. V was clipped by 6 bases and J by 4 bases; unmatched bases: 7. This CDR3 comprises 15 residues. This chain's CDR3 is CASTIQGANNEKLFF. The DNA of the CDR3 is TGCGCCAGCACCATACAGGGGGCGAATAATGAAAAACTGTTTTTT.

This chain joins TRBV4-1 and TRBJ2-5; 8 bases align to TRBD2. The CDR3 has 17 amino acids. From germline, CDR1 is MGHRA and CDR2 YSYEKL. J gave up 2 bases and V 4 bases, and 12 bases lay outside the gene matches. The CDR3 protein is CASSLFPAGVGQETQYF. Written as DNA, the CDR3 is TGCGCCAGCAGCCTATTTCCAGCGGGAGTGGGTCAAGAGACCCAGTACTTC.

V usage is TRBV13 and J usage is TRBJ2-7, with D possibly matching TRBD1 (6 bases). Trimming left V 5 bases short and J 0 bases short, with 14 bases between. The CDR3 spans 15 residues. Looked up from germline, CDR1 is PRHDT and CDR2 is FYEKMQ (reference sequence). CDR3 amino acids: CASSALYRASYEQYF. In DNA form, the CDR3 reads TGTGCCAGCAGCGCTCTCTACAGGGCCTCCTACGAGCAGTACTTC.

The J gene is TRBJ2-5, the V gene TRBV29-1; D gene unclear. The ends were cut back, 7 bases at V and 1 base at J, with 4 bases in the middle. In germline, CDR1 is SQVTM, CDR2 ANQGSEA. The CDR3 is made up of 10 amino acids. CDR3 bases: TGCAGCGCCCTCCAAGAGACCCAGTACTTC. The encoded protein is CSALQETQYF.

The chain joins TRBV19 to TRBJ1-4, with 11 bases identical to TRBD1. With 7 bases clipped from V and 10 bases from J, the junction kept 11 bases outside the gene matches. Germline-derived CDR1 and CDR2 are LNHDA and SQIVND (reference sequence). The CDR3 covers 15 residues. In nucleotides, the CDR3 is TGTGCCAGTAACGGACAGGGGGCACCTGTTGGAAAACTGTTTTTT. This codes for CASNGQGAPVGKLFF.

This clone was detected once. This rearrangement joins TRBV19 to TRBJ1-5; D is undetermined. The length of the CDR3 is 16 residues. Germline V CDR1 and CDR2: LNHDA, SQIVND (reference sequence). The V end was cut by 7 bases, the J end by 0 bases, with 16 bases between. This CDR3 reads CASNHYGSNSNQPQHF. The CDR3 nucleotides are TGTGCCAGTAACCACTACGGCAGTAATAGCAATCAGCCCCAGCATTTT.